This T cell receptor beta chain was profiled in a study of cytomegalovirus exposure and HLA in healthy donors. Study conclusions and caveats: Rates of TCR association differed by HLA locus in a later analysis, with DRB1 highest and HLA-C lowest.

V dropped 0 bases and J dropped 5; count of bases not matched to a gene: 4. CDR3 length: 15 amino acids. Germline CDR1 and CDR2: KGHSH and LQKENI. Donors sampled were nominally healthy, though unrecorded immune exposures were likely. The primer mix had 60 Vbeta and 13 Jbeta primers. Data came from immunoSEQ multiplex PCR; TCRdb stores just in-frame clones and leaves some out. Seen in this sample are 45,000 to 50,000 clones; the ten most common clones hold less than 20%. As regards this clone: As yet, its antigen is unknown.

The TCR originated in a male donor in good health and CMV-seronegative. Input material: PBMCs. The rearrangement links TRBV18 to TRBJ1-2, with TRBD1 matching over 9 bases. The CDR3 here is CASSPPGTGIYGYTF. The DNA for the CDR3 is TGTGCCAGCTCACCACCCGGGACAGGGATTTATGGCTACACCTTC.